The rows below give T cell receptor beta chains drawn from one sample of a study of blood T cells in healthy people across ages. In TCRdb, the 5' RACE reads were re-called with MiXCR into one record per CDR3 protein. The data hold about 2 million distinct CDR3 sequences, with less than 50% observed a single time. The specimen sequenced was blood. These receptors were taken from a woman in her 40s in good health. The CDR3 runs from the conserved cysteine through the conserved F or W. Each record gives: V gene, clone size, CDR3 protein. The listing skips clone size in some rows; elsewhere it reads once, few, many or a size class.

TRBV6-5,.,CASRRRRDSTDTQYF
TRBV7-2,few,CASSFASGGGSYNEQFF
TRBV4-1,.,CASSQGLAGGSYEQYF
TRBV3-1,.,CASSQGWGRVQETQYF
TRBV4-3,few,CASSQETGMNTEAFF
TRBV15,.,CATSIIAGGPGDEQFF
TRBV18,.,CASSPTVRREETQYF
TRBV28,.,CASAQAQPQHF
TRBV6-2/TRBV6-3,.,CASIRTVNTEAFF
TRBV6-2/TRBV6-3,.,CASSYSTPPSWYF
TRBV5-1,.,CASSGGGAGTDTQYF
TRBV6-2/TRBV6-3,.,CASTTGGLRGNTQYF
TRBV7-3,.,CASSLIAGGSADTQYF
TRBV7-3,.,CASSLTFSGTSTDTQYF
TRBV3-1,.,CASSQQRGRTDTQYF
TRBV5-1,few,CASSHLNSAVTDTQYF
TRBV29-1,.,CSVEISGVATDEQFF
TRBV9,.,CASGGPQQFF
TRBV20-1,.,CSAGARLDQRDTYNEQFF
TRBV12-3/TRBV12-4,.,CASSPTRSEAFF
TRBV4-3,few,CASSQEWQNNQPQHF
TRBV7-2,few,CASSSDRVQETQYF
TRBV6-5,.,CASRLTGTSPEQYF
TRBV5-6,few,CASTAGESRLRGYTF
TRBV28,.,CASSLPGTIYGYTF
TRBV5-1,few,CASSLAAGWEQYF
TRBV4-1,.,CASSQDYTSSQNTEAFF
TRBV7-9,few,CASSAPAFDSTDTQYF
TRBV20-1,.,CSAGQAGRENTDTPYF
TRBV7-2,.,CASSLITGGGIQYF
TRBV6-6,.,CASSLRPGQGASPLHF
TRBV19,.,CASRSDRSSYNEQFF
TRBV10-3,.,CAIRDDGGQQFF
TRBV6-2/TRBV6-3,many,CASSYNYGYTF
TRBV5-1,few,CASRFAGGEETQYF
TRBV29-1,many,CSTGQGNEQFF
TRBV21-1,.,CASITGTGICEQYF
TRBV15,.,CATSRDTSGGADTQYF
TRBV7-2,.,CASSLEHVGQGATQYF
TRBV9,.,CASRSGGNIQYF
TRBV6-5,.,CASSYSLSPHEQYF
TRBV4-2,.,CASSQGDRFGYTF
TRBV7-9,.,CASSRGERVIYEQYF
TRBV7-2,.,CASSSRQGKDGYTF
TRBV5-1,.,CASSWTGQGYNEQFF
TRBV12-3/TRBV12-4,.,CASSYVGLQGAHQPQHF
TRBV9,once,CASSVGEFSPLHF
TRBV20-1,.,CSAPTSGGARTDTQYF
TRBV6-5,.,CASSYGRGDRPYEQYF
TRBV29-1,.,CSVAGDSREQYF
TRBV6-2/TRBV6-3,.,CASSYSGGMAIQYF
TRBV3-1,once,CASSQPMLGETQYF
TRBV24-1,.,CATSDFTGTGKNEQFF
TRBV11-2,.,CASNEGWETQYF
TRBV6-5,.,CASSSGTGSSPLHF
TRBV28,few,CASSVSGEGKNIQYF
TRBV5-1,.,CASSLGQGMGTQYF